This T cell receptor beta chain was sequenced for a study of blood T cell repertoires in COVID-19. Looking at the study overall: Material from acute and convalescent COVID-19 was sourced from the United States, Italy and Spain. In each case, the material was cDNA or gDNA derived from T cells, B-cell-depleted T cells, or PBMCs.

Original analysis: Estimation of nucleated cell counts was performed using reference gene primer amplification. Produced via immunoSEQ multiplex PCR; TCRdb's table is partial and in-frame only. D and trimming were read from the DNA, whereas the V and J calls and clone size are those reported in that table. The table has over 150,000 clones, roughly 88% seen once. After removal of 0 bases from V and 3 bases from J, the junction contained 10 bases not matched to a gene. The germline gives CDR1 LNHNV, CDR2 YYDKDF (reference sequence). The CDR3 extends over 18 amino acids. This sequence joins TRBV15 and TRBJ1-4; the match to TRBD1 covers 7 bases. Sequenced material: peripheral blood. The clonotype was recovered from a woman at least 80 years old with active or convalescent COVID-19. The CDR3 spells CATSRDPLSGTANEKLFF. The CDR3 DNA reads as TGTGCCACCAGCAGAGATCCCTTATCAGGGACAGCTAATGAAAAACTGTTTTTT.